Listed below are T cell receptor beta chains from one sample, sequenced in a study of cytomegalovirus exposure and HLA in healthy donors. The repertoire was sequenced with immunoSEQ multiplex PCR; TCRdb's copy has only in-frame clones and lacks some. The sample totals approximately 100,000 clones. Source material: PBMCs. Every receptor here comes from a man aged 45 to 65 in good health and CMV-seronegative. Each CDR3 is given with its conserved first and last residue. A D gene is named only where the DNA matches it firmly.

cdr3_aa	cdr3_nt	j_call	v_call	d_call
CASSLAVLAGSEQYF	TGTGCCAGCAGCTTAGCGGTACTAGCGGGGTCGGAGCAGTACTTC	TRBJ2-7	TRBV7-2	TRBD2
CASSPEMGFGSYEQYF	TGTGCCAGCAGCCCTGAGATGGGCTTCGGTTCCTACGAGCAGTACTTC	TRBJ2-7	TRBV7-9	-
CASSQATVVNTEAFF	TGTGCCAGCAGCCAAGCGACTGTAGTGAACACTGAAGCTTTCTTT	TRBJ1-1	TRBV14	-
CASSMSSRGFQPQHF	TGTGCCAGTAGTATGTCCTCCAGGGGTTTTCAGCCCCAGCATTTT	TRBJ1-5	TRBV19	-
CASSLDPTGLQETQYF	TGCGCCAGCAGCTTGGACCCCACCGGGTTACAAGAGACCCAGTACTTC	TRBJ2-5	TRBV5-1	-
CASSLVQGPPTGELFF	TGCGCCAGCAGCTTGGTTCAGGGGCCTCCCACCGGGGAGCTGTTTTTT	TRBJ2-2	TRBV5-1	-
CASSQVRGSGSHTDTQYF	TGCGCCAGCAGCCAAGTACGAGGTAGCGGGAGTCACACAGATACGCAGTATTTT	TRBJ2-3	TRBV4-1	TRBD2
CASRPHGAGGNNEQFF	TGCGCCAGCAGGCCTCACGGGGCGGGGGGCAACAATGAGCAGTTCTTC	TRBJ2-1	TRBV10-2	TRBD2
CASSTTGLSYEQYF	TGTGCCAGTAGTACGACAGGACTCTCCTACGAGCAGTACTTC	TRBJ2-7	TRBV19	-
CASSREPLGYGYTF	TGTGCCAGCAGCAGAGAGCCGCTCGGGTATGGCTACACCTTC	TRBJ1-2	TRBV7-2	-
CASSLSRIPWLSTDTQYF	TGTGCCAGCAGCTTATCGCGTATCCCGTGGTTGAGCACAGATACGCAGTATTTT	TRBJ2-3	TRBV7-2	-